What follows are 28 T cell receptor beta chains derived from one specimen sequenced in a study of T-cell memory formation after mild COVID-19. TCRdb passed the 5' RACE reads through MiXCR, listing each CDR3 protein once. The repertoire has about 310,000 distinct CDR3 sequences, approximately 19% of them found once; the top ten carry 20% to 25%. Sequencing was done on a sample of PBMCs or a T cell subset sorted from them (not recorded which). These receptors were collected from a man aged 18 to 30 who had mild COVID-19 (a few samples of this study predate the infection). Cell type and time point are not known.

This clonotype was observed a handful of times. This chain links TRBV4-1 with TRBJ2-5; 7 bases align to TRBD1. The CDR3 consists of 14 residues. CDR1 and CDR2 (germline): MGHRA, YSYEKL. With 3 bases clipped from V and 4 bases from J, the junction kept 5 bases outside the gene matches. The DNA for the CDR3 is TGCGCCAGCAGCCAGCACTCAGGGGGAGAGACCCAGTACTTC. It translates to CASSQHSGGETQYF.

The chain links TRBV12-3 or TRBV12-4 to TRBJ1-5; D not resolved. The CDR3 has 11 residues. The V end lost 0 bases, the J end lost 13 bases, and 7 bases lay between the germline ends. As DNA, the CDR3 is TGTGCCAGCAGTTTAGCGCGGGGACAGCATTTT. Residues: CASSLARGQHF.

The chain uses TRBV7-2 and TRBJ1-2; 9 positions match TRBD1. This CDR3 is 16 amino acids long. With 5 bases clipped from V and 3 bases from J, the junction kept 10 bases outside the gene matches. Germline CDR1 is SGHTA and CDR2 is FQGNSA. The CDR3 is CASSPRGTGNHYGYTF. In DNA, the CDR3 is TGTGCCAGCAGCCCCCGGGGGACAGGGAATCACTATGGCTACACCTTC.

The chain links TRBV20-1 to TRBJ2-1; TRBD2 matches at 13 bases. The CDR3 extends over 15 amino acids. V lost 5 bases, J lost 3 bases, and 4 bases stayed unmatched. Germline V gene sequence: CDR1 DFQATT, CDR2 SNEGSKA (reference sequence). Here the CDR3 reads CSAAGLAGDYNEQFF. The CDR3 region has the DNA TGCAGTGCTGCCGGACTAGCGGGGGACTACAATGAGCAGTTCTTC.

This clonotype was observed a handful of times. V gene TRBV27 combines with J gene TRBJ2-4; possibly TRBD1 or TRBD2 for D (6 bases each). The V and J ends lost 5 bases and 8 bases respectively, with 19 bases between them. The germline V gene encodes CDR1 MNHEY and CDR2 SMNVEV (reference sequence). The CDR3 totals 15 residues. The CDR3 sequence is CASSPSPGGGDIQYF. CDR3 nucleotides: TGTGCCAGCAGTCCGTCTCCTGGGGGCGGGGACATTCAGTACTTC.

The chain joins TRBV7-9 to TRBJ2-3; D is perhaps TRBD1 or TRBD2 (5 bases each). This CDR3 is built from 15 residues. Trimming removed 4 bases at V and 3 bases at J, with 14 bases between. Looked up from germline, CDR1 is SEHNR and CDR2 is FQNEAQ (reference sequence). The CDR3 region has the DNA TGTGCCAGCAGCTCACCGGGGACCGGGACAGATACGCAGTATTTT. Translation gives CASSSPGTGTDTQYF.

V and J are TRBV7-2 and TRBJ2-1, with TRBD1 identical over 7 bases. The V and J ends lost 4 bases and 9 bases, in that order; junction bases with no gene match: 9. The CDR3 totals 14 residues. Germline V gene lookup returns CDR1 SGHTA and CDR2 FQGNSA. The chain's CDR3 is CASSWGDRESEQFF. The CDR3 coding sequence is TGTGCCAGCAGCTGGGGAGACAGGGAGAGTGAGCAGTTCTTC.

This clonotype has more than one count but fewer than ten. The chain couples TRBV28 to TRBJ2-7, with TRBD1 as a possible D gene (7 bases). The V gene's germline CDR1 is MDHEN and CDR2 SYDVKM. V was clipped by 8 bases and J by 0 bases, with 14 bases between them. This CDR3 spans 14 amino acids. The CDR3 loop reads CASGQGGNSYEQYV. The CDR3 region has the DNA TGTGCCAGCGGGCAGGGGGGCAACTCCTACGAGCAGTACGTC.

The table lists this clonotype with a few counts. This sequence joins TRBV3-1 and TRBJ2-5; 11 bases map to TRBD2. Germline V gives CDR1 LGHDT, CDR2 YNNKEL (reference sequence). After removal of 3 bases from V and 5 bases from J, the junction contained 5 bases not matched to a gene. This CDR3 contains 15 residues. The CDR3 coding sequence is TGTGCCAGCAGCCAGATAGCGGGGGGGCGGGAGACCCAGTACTTC. Its translation: CASSQIAGGRETQYF.

This clonotype has at least ten counts. The V call is TRBV29-1, the J call TRBJ2-3; a weak D match, TRBD1 (7 bases). The ends were cut back, 6 bases at V and 3 bases at J, with 13 bases in the middle. This CDR3 has 13 amino acids. The germline V gene has CDR1 SQVTM and CDR2 ANQGSEA. The CDR3 nucleotides read TGCAGCGTCGAGGCAGGGGGGACAGATACGCAGTATTTT. Translating gives CSVEAGGTDTQYF.

This clonotype has a count of ten or more. In nucleotides, the CDR3 is TGTGCCAGCAGCCGTAGGAGTAGGGGGGAAGGTAGCAATGAGCAGTTCTTC. It encodes CASSRRSRGEGSNEQFF. The chain has TRBV4-2 and TRBJ2-1; D possibly matches TRBD1 or TRBD2 (6 bases each). The germline V gene has CDR1 LGHNA and CDR2 YNFKEQ. V was cut by 4 bases and J by 6 bases, with 22 bases left in between. The CDR3 totals 17 residues.

V is TRBV6-6 and J is TRBJ2-3; D is unresolved. This CDR3 is 16 amino acids long. CDR1 is MNHNY and CDR2 is SVGAGI in the germline V gene (reference sequence). Trimming removed 0 bases at V and 4 bases at J, with 14 bases between. The CDR3 bases are TGTGCCAGCAGTTACTCGACTCAGGTGAAGGCAGATACGCAGTATTTT. Its translation: CASSYSTQVKADTQYF.

This sequence joins TRBV11-2 and TRBJ2-7; weak D call: TRBD2 (5 bases). CDR3 length equals 14 residues. V was cut by 5 bases and J by 3 bases, with 14 bases left in between. Germline V gene sequence: CDR1 SGHAT, CDR2 FQNNGV. CDR3 sequence reads: CASSQGGLVYEQYV. As DNA, the CDR3 is TGTGCCAGCAGCCAAGGAGGATTAGTCTACGAGCAGTACGTC.

V gene TRBV20-1 combines with J gene TRBJ1-4, with D possibly TRBD1 on 6 matching bases. The CDR3 is 13 amino acids. With 5 bases removed from V and 5 bases from J, the gap between germline ends came to 12 bases. The germline gives CDR1 DFQATT, CDR2 SNEGSKA (reference sequence). Here the CDR3 reads CSAPAQGNEKLFF. In DNA, the CDR3 is TGCAGTGCTCCTGCCCAGGGGAATGAAAAACTGTTTTTT.

The rearrangement uses TRBV20-1 and TRBJ2-6; no clear D gene. This CDR3 has 14 amino acids. Trimming left V 3 bases short and J 4 bases short, with 10 bases between. Germline CDR1 and CDR2: DFQATT and SNEGSKA (reference sequence). The DNA for the CDR3 is TGCAGTGCTAGCCCGAGAGGCGGGGCCAACGTCCTGACTTTC. Translation gives CSASPRGGANVLTF.

The V and J genes are TRBV12-3 or TRBV12-4 and TRBJ1-4; D gene unclear. V lost 5 bases and J lost 3, with 13 bases in between. CDR3 length: 15 residues. CDR3 sequence reads: CASSPTRVANEKLFF. Here the CDR3 DNA reads TGTGCCAGCAGTCCTACTCGAGTGGCTAATGAAAAACTGTTTTTT.

The V call is TRBV29-1, the J call TRBJ2-5; D is unclear. Trimming left V 5 bases short and J 4 bases short, with 11 bases between. The CDR3 is made up of 12 amino acids. Germline values: CDR1 SQVTM, CDR2 ANQGSEA. The CDR3 reads CSVRSLGETQYF. The DNA for the CDR3 is TGCAGCGTTCGGAGTTTAGGAGAGACCCAGTACTTC.

The chain employs TRBV7-3 and TRBJ2-1, with 8 positions matching TRBD1. The CDR3 has 14 residues. Germline CDR1 and CDR2: SGHTA and FQGTGA. J gave up 4 bases and V 5 bases, and 4 bases lay outside the gene matches. The CDR3 protein is CASSPWTGYNEQFF. In DNA, the CDR3 is TGTGCCAGCAGCCCCTGGACAGGGTACAATGAGCAGTTCTTC. Full variable domain (remainder filled in from reference TRBV7-3 and TRBJ2-1): GAGVSQTPSNKVTEKGKYVELRCDPISGHTALYWYRQSLGQGPEFLIYFQGTGAADDSGLPNDRFFAVRPEGSVSTLKIQRTERGDSAVYLCASSPWTGYNEQFFGPGTRLTVL.

V gene TRBV5-1 combines with J gene TRBJ1-1, with 10 bases fitting TRBD1. The CDR3 is made up of 18 amino acids. V shed 1 base and J 1 base; nucleotides not matched to a gene: 10. Germline V gives CDR1 SGHRS, CDR2 YFSETQ. Here the CDR3 DNA reads TGCGCCAGCAGCTTGCCTCCGGACAGGGGGTTCGGGAACACTGAAGCTTTCTTT. This sequence encodes CASSLPPDRGFGNTEAFF.

The chain is built from TRBV12-3 or TRBV12-4 and TRBJ2-1; D is unresolved. CDR3 length equals 16 residues. Trimming cost V 4 bases and J 2 bases, with 15 bases left between them. CDR3 amino acids: CASSSEAPATYNEQFF. Written as DNA, the CDR3 is TGTGCCAGCAGTTCTGAGGCGCCGGCCACCTACAATGAGCAGTTCTTC.

The table lists this clonotype with a few counts. The rearrangement joins TRBV12-3 or TRBV12-4 to TRBJ2-3; D perhaps matches TRBD1 (8 bases). V gave up 11 bases and J gave up 2 bases, with 20 bases separating them. This CDR3 comprises 15 residues. The CDR3: CALRRGTGTTDTQYF. The DNA for the CDR3 is TGTGCCCTTCGGCGGGGGACAGGCACCACAGATACGCAGTATTTT.

The chain uses TRBV20-1 and TRBJ2-1; D unresolved. V lost 4 bases to trimming and J lost 0 bases, with 16 bases between them. The CDR3 spans 16 residues. CDR1 is DFQATT, CDR2 SNEGSKA, per germline (reference sequence). This CDR3 is CSAMAVAESSYNEQFF. The DNA of the CDR3 is TGCAGTGCTATGGCCGTAGCCGAAAGCTCCTACAATGAGCAGTTCTTC.

This chain links TRBV5-1 with TRBJ1-1; D not certain. Germline V gives CDR1 SGHRS, CDR2 YFSETQ. The CDR3 runs 14 residues. V was pared by 0 bases and J by 3 bases, with 9 bases between. CDR3 sequence reads: CASSLDSGDTEAFF. Written as DNA, the CDR3 is TGCGCCAGCAGCTTGGATTCGGGTGACACTGAAGCTTTCTTT.

This clonotype has at least ten counts. The V and J genes are TRBV7-9 and TRBJ1-1; no clear D. The V gene lost 2 bases and the J gene lost 1 base, with 5 bases spanning the gap. The CDR3 runs 13 residues. The V gene's germline CDR1 is SEHNR and CDR2 FQNEAQ (reference sequence). CDR3 nucleotide sequence: TGTGCCAGCAGCTTAAACCGGAACACTGAAGCTTTCTTT. Protein product: CASSLNRNTEAFF.

Ten or more counts support this clonotype. The V call is TRBV15, the J call TRBJ2-7; D gene ambiguous. Between the trimmed V and J ends, which lost 5 bases and 0 bases, there was a span of 8 bases. The germline V gene has CDR1 LNHNV and CDR2 YYDKDF (reference sequence). This CDR3 has 13 residues. CDR3 in amino acids: CATSLSVSYEQYF. The CDR3 DNA is TGTGCCACCAGCTTGTCAGTCTCCTACGAGCAGTACTTC. The complete variable domain, with remaining parts taken from reference TRBV15 and TRBJ2-7, reads DAMVIQNPRYQVTQFGKPVTLSCSQTLNHNVMYWYQQKSSQAPKLLFHYYDKDFNNEADTPDNFQSRRPNTSFCFLDIRSPGLGDTAMYLCATSLSVSYEQYFGPGTRLTVT.

This clonotype has more than one count but fewer than ten. For the CDR3, the DNA is TGCGCCAGCAGCCAAGATGTTCGGCCCTTCCCCGATCAGCCCCAGCATTTT. Encoded protein: CASSQDVRPFPDQPQHF. V is TRBV4-3 and J is TRBJ1-5; D not resolved. In germline, CDR1 is LGHNA, CDR2 YSLEER. The V end lost 0 bases, the J end lost 5 bases, and 17 bases lay between the germline ends. The CDR3 has 17 residues.

This clonotype was seen only a few times. The chain is built from TRBV7-8 and TRBJ2-4, with D unresolved. V shed 6 bases and J shed 0 bases, with 18 bases lying between them. The CDR3 covers 17 residues. The germline gives CDR1 SGHVS, CDR2 FQNEAQ. CDR3 protein: CASSQVGRTLAKNIQYF. The CDR3 coding sequence is TGTGCCAGCAGTCAGGTGGGCAGGACCCTAGCCAAAAACATTCAGTACTTC. The variable domain in full, completed from reference TRBV7-8 and TRBJ2-4, reads GAGVSQSPRYKVAKRGQDVALRCDPISGHVSLFWYQQALGQGPEFLTYFQNEAQLDKSGLPSDRFFAERPEGSVSTLKIQRTQQEDSAVYLCASSQVGRTLAKNIQYFGAGTRLSVL.

This rearrangement joins TRBV4-1 to TRBJ1-6; possible D gene TRBD1, 5 bases. Between the trimmed V and J ends, which lost 1 base and 10 bases, there was a span of 23 bases. The CDR3 loop spans 18 amino acids. Germline V lookup: CDR1 MGHRA, CDR2 YSYEKL. CDR3: CASSQALTARRKGSPLHF. In DNA form, the CDR3 reads TGCGCCAGCAGCCAAGCTTTGACAGCTAGGCGAAAAGGCTCACCCCTCCACTTT.